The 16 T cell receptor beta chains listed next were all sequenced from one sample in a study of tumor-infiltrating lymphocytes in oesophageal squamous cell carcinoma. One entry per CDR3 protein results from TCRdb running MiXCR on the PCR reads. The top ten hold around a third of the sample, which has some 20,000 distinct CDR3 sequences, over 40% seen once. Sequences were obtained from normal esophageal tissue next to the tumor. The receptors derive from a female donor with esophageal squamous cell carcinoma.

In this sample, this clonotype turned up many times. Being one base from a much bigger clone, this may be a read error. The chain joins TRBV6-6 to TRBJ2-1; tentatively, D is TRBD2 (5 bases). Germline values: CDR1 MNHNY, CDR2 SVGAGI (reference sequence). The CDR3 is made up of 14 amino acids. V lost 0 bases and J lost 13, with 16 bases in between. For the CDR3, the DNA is TGTGCCAGCAGTTACTCGGGTGGGTGGGAGACCCAGTTCTTC. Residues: CASSYSGGWETQFF.

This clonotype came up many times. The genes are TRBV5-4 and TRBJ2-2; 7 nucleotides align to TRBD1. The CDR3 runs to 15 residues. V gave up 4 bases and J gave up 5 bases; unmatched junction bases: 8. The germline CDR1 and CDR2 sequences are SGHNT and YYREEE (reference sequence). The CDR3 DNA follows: TGTGCCAGCAGCCCCGGGACAGTACGGACCGGGGAGCTGTTTTTT. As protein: CASSPGTVRTGELFF.

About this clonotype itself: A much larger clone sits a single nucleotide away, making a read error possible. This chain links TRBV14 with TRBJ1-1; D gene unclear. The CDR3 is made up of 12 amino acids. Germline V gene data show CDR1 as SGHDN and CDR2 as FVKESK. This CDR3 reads CASSQVNTEAFF. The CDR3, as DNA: TGTGCCAGCAGCCAAGTGAATACTGAAGCTTTCTTT.

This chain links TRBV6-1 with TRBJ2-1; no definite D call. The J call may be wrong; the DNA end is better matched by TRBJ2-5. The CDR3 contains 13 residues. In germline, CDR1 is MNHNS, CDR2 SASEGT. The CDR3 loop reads CASSYNGAETQYF. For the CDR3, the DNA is TGTGCCAGCAGTTATAATGGTGCGGAGACCCAGTACTTC.

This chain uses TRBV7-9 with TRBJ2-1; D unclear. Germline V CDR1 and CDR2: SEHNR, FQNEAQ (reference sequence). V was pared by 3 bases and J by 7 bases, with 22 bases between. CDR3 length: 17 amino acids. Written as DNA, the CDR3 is TGTGCCAGCAGCTTTCCGGTATATAGAGCTTCGGAAAATGAGCAGTTCTTC. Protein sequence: CASSFPVYRASENEQFF.

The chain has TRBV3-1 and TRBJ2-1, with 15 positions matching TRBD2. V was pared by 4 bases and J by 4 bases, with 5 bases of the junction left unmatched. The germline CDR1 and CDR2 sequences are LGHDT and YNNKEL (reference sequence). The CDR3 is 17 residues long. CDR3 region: CASSPGLAGGLYNEQFF. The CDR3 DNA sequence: TGTGCCAGCAGCCCAGGACTAGCGGGAGGGCTTTACAATGAGCAGTTCTTC.

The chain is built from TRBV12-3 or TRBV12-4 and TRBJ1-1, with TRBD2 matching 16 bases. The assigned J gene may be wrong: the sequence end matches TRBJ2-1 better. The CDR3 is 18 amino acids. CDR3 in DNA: TGTGCCAGCAGGGATTTTCCGGGACTAGCGGGGGGGCACAATGAGCAGTTCTTC. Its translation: CASRDFPGLAGGHNEQFF.

The DNA of the CDR3 is TGTGCCAGCAGTTTCAGCGGGGGGGCCTACGAGCAGTACTTC. The encoded protein is CASSFSGGAYEQYF. The chain is built from TRBV12-3 or TRBV12-4 and TRBJ2-7, with 10 bases aligning to TRBD2. This CDR3 has 14 residues. With 3 bases clipped from V and 2 bases from J, the junction kept 1 base outside the gene matches.

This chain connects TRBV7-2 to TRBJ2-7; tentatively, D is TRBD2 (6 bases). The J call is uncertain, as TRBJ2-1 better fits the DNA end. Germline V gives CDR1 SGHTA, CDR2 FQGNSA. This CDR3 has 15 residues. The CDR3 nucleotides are TGTGCCAGCAGCCCTGGACTACCTGTGTACAATGAGCAGTTCTTC. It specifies CASSPGLPVYNEQFF.

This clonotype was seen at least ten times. CDR3 region: CASSLDTETQYF. CDR3 DNA: TGTGCCAGCAGCTTAGACACCGAGACCCAGTACTTC. The chain carries TRBV7-9 and TRBJ2-5; D is undetermined. Germline V gene sequence: CDR1 SEHNR, CDR2 FQNEAQ (reference sequence). V dropped 1 base and J dropped 5 bases, with 5 bases sitting between them. This CDR3 comprises 12 residues. Variable domain in full (rest from reference TRBV7-9 and TRBJ2-5): DTGVSQNPRHKITKRGQNVTFRCDPISEHNRLYWYRQTLGQGPEFLTYFQNEAQLEKSRLLSDRFSAERPKGSFSTLEIQRTEQGDSAMYLCASSLDTETQYFGPGTRLLVL.

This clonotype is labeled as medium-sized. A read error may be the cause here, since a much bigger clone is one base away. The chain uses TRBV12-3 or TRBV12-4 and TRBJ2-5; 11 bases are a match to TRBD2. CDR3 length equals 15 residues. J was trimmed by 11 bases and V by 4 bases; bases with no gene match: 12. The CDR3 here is CASSSGTSGDNEQYF. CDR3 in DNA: TGTGCCAGCAGTTCCGGGACTAGCGGAGACAATGAGCAGTACTTC.

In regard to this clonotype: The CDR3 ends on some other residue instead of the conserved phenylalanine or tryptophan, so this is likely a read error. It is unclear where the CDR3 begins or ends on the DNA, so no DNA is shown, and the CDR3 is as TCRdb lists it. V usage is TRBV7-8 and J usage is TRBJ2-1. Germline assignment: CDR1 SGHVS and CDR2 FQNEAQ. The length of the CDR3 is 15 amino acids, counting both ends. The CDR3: CASSFDDTYEQYFGN.

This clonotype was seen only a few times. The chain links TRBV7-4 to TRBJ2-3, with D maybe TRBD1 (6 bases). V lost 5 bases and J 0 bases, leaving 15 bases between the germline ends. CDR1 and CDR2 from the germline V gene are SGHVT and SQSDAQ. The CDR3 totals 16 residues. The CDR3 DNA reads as TGTGCCAGCAGCCACCTTGGGGACACTAGCACAGATACGCAGTATTTT. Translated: CASSHLGDTSTDTQYF.

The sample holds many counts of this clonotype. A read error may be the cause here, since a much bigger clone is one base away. CDR3 bases: TGTGCCAGCGGCCGACAGGACATCACCGGGGAGCTGTATTTT. Translating it yields CASGRQDITGELYF. The chain carries TRBV12-3 or TRBV12-4 and TRBJ2-3, with a tentative D call TRBD1 (6 bases). The CDR3 covers 14 residues. The ends were cut back, 8 bases at V and 14 bases at J, with 26 bases in the middle.

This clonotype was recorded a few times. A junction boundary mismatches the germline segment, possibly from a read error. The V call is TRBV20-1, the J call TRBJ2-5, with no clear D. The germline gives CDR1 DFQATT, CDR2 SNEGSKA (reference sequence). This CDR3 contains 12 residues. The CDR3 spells CSPRTSNSPLHF. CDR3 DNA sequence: TGCAGTCCCAGGACGTCGAATTCACCCCTCCACTTC.

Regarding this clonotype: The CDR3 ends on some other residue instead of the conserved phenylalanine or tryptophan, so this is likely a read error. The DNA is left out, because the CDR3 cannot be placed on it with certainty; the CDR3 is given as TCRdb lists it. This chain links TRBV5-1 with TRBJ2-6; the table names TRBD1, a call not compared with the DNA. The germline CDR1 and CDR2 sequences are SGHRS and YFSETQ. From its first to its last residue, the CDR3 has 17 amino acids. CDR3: CASSFTGGLSYEQYFGA.